The 19 T cell receptor beta chains reported below all come from one sample, sequenced in a study of OX40 agonist ivuxolimab in advanced cancers. Libraries were constructed by the immunoSEQ multiplex PCR assay. TCRdb provides this immuneACCESS table in a form limited to in-frame rearrangements. Some clones are lacking; in checked studies, under half of them reflect an unresolved V gene, and why the rest are absent is not known. In this sample the table shows over 25,000 clones, 65% to 80% of which occur a single time. Of the sample, roughly a quarter is held by the ten largest clones. Sequences were derived from CD4+ or CD8+ T cells sorted from blood, sampled in a trial of the OX40 agonist ivuxolimab. The receptors here all came from an adult with an advanced solid tumor such as melanoma, head and neck, liver or kidney cancer.

This chain links TRBV5-6 with TRBJ2-1, with D perhaps matching TRBD1 or TRBD2 (6 bases each). Trimming stripped 2 bases from V and 5 bases from J, with 20 bases between. Germline V lookup: CDR1 SGHDT, CDR2 YYEEEE. The CDR3 totals 17 residues. Here the CDR3 DNA reads TGTGCCAGCAGCTTACCGCGGGGTAGACCAGGGGACAATGAGCAGTTCTTC. It is translated as CASSLPRGRPGDNEQFF.

The gene calls are TRBV7-2 and TRBJ1-6, with 11 bases aligning to TRBD1. CDR1 is SGHTA and CDR2 is FQGNSA in the germline V gene. The CDR3 extends over 15 amino acids. Germline trimming cut 0 bases from V and 9 bases from J; bases unmatched to any gene: 1. Here the CDR3 DNA reads TGTGCCAGCAGCTTAGCCGGGACAGGGGGTTCACCCCTCCACTTT. Translation gives CASSLAGTGGSPLHF.

The chain uses TRBV4-2 and TRBJ2-1, with D unclear. In germline, CDR1 is LGHNA, CDR2 YNFKEQ. The CDR3 totals 16 residues. The V end lost 0 bases, the J end lost 0 bases, and 9 bases lay between the germline ends. The CDR3 DNA reads as TGTGCCAGCAGCCAAGATCCCACGGGCTCCTACAATGAGCAGTTCTTC. It specifies CASSQDPTGSYNEQFF.

A few counts support this clone. The chain is built from TRBV5-1 and TRBJ2-3, with TRBD2 identical over 8 bases. Germline V gene lookup returns CDR1 SGHRS and CDR2 YFSETQ. V was clipped by 2 bases and J by 4 bases; unmatched bases: 0. The CDR3 is 13 residues long. In DNA, the CDR3 is TGCGCCAGCAGCTTTAGCGGGGCAGATACGCAGTATTTT. Amino acid sequence: CASSFSGADTQYF.

V usage is TRBV28 and J usage is TRBJ2-7; 12 bases are shared with TRBD2. From germline, CDR1 is MDHEN and CDR2 SYDVKM. The CDR3 has 20 amino acids. The V segment lost 5 bases and the J segment 1 base; nucleotides outside the gene matches: 18. The CDR3 region is CASSPFGTSGLKGGSYEQYF. In DNA form, the CDR3 reads TGTGCCAGCAGTCCCTTCGGGACTAGCGGGCTTAAAGGGGGGTCCTACGAGCAGTACTTC.

This rearrangement joins TRBV2 to TRBJ2-2; the D is unclear. V lost 6 bases and J 0 bases, leaving 8 bases between the germline ends. The CDR3 contains 14 residues. CDR1 SNHLY and CDR2 FYNNEI come from the germline V gene. Written as DNA, the CDR3 is TGTGCCAGCAGGGACGGAACGAACACCGGGGAGCTGTTTTTT. Protein product: CASRDGTNTGELFF.

This clone was found a few times. This rearrangement joins TRBV5-6 to TRBJ2-3, with TRBD2 matching over 7 bases. Germline V gene lookup returns CDR1 SGHDT and CDR2 YYEEEE. Losses at the gene ends were 4 bases for V and 7 bases for J; bases not matched to a gene: 15. The CDR3 length is 16 residues. CDR3: CASSLKSGGLVYTQYF. The DNA of the CDR3 is TGTGCCAGCAGCCTGAAGTCGGGGGGATTGGTATATACGCAGTATTTT. Full variable domain (outside the CDR3, taken from reference TRBV5-6 and TRBJ2-3): DAGVTQSPTHLIKTRGQQVTLRCSPKSGHDTVSWYQQALGQGPQFIFQYYEEEERQRGNFPDRFSGHQFPNYSSELNVNALLLGDSALYLCASSLKSGGLVYTQYFGPGTRLTVL.

This clone is labeled as medium-sized. The chain links TRBV5-1 to TRBJ2-7; D unclear. CDR3 length: 12 amino acids. V was pared by 2 bases and J by 7 bases, with 10 bases between. CDR1 is SGHRS, CDR2 YFSETQ, per germline. The CDR3 sequence is CASSFILLEQYF. The DNA for the CDR3 is TGCGCCAGCAGCTTCATACTTCTGGAGCAGTACTTC.

The rearrangement links TRBV5-1 to TRBJ2-7; TRBD2 matches 7 bases. Trimming cost V 4 bases and J 3 bases; bases outside gene matches: 4. The CDR3 covers 13 residues. Germline loops: CDR1 SGHRS, CDR2 YFSETQ. CDR3 loop: CASSRLASYEQYF. The CDR3 nucleotides read TGCGCCAGCAGCCGACTAGCCAGCTACGAGCAGTACTTC.

V gene TRBV2 combines with J gene TRBJ2-7; 8 bases match TRBD2. V dropped 8 bases and J dropped 9; count of bases not matched to a gene: 9. Per the germline V gene, CDR1 is SNHLY and CDR2 is FYNNEI. This CDR3 is 12 amino acids long. DNA for the CDR3: TGTGCCAGCGGCCCGGGGGGGAGTCGGCAGTACTTC. This translates into CASGPGGSRQYF.

This clone was detected only once. V is TRBV9 and J is TRBJ2-3; D not certain. The CDR3 contains 14 residues. Germline V gene sequence: CDR1 SGDLS, CDR2 YYNGEE. V was pared by 0 bases and J by 0 bases, with 5 bases between. CDR3 in amino acids: CASSVVSSTDTQYF. The CDR3 DNA sequence: TGTGCCAGCAGCGTAGTCAGCAGCACAGATACGCAGTATTTT.

Within the sample, this clone is medium-sized. The genes are TRBV20-1 and TRBJ1-1; D unresolved. In germline, CDR1 is DFQATT, CDR2 SNEGSKA (reference sequence). Trimming took 5 bases from V and 7 from J, leaving 8 bases between them. The CDR3 loop spans 10 amino acids. CDR3: CSAQRYEAFF. CDR3 nucleotides: TGCAGTGCTCAGAGGTATGAAGCTTTCTTT.

The chain uses TRBV5-1 and TRBJ2-2; 11 bases are shared with TRBD2. CDR1 is SGHRS and CDR2 is YFSETQ in the germline V gene. The trim removed 3 bases at V and 4 bases at J, leaving 2 bases unmatched. The CDR3 consists of 15 residues. CDR3 sequence reads: CASSSLAGGTGELFF. The CDR3 region has the DNA TGCGCCAGCAGCTCGCTAGCGGGGGGCACCGGGGAGCTGTTTTTT.

The rearrangement links TRBV19 to TRBJ1-1, with 7 bases lining up with TRBD1. Trimming removed 8 bases from V and 4 bases from J; junction bases left unmatched: 10. Germline assignment: CDR1 LNHDA and CDR2 SQIVND (reference sequence). The CDR3 totals 14 residues. CDR3 bases: TGTGCCAGTTTGGACAGGACGGGGGGCACTGAAGCTTTCTTT. Translation gives CASLDRTGGTEAFF.

The chain combines TRBV11-2 with TRBJ1-1; no clear D. Between the trimmed V and J ends, which lost 5 bases and 0 bases, there was a span of 13 bases. The V gene's germline CDR1 is SGHAT and CDR2 FQNNGV. The CDR3 has 15 amino acids. The CDR3 region has the DNA TGTGCCAGCAGCCCCGATACAGCCGTGAACACTGAAGCTTTCTTT. Its translation: CASSPDTAVNTEAFF.

The J gene is TRBJ2-7, the V gene TRBV5-4; D might be TRBD2 (5 bases). CDR3 length: 16 amino acids. Trimming stripped 0 bases from V and 0 bases from J, with 13 bases between. Germline CDR1 is SGHNT and CDR2 is YYREEE (reference sequence). CDR3 coding DNA: TGTGCCAGCAGCTTGGTGGGAGTTCCGAGCTCCTACGAGCAGTACTTC. Its protein product is CASSLVGVPSSYEQYF.

The rearrangement links TRBV6-9 to TRBJ1-5; 7 nucleotides line up with TRBD1. This CDR3 region has 13 residues. V dropped 3 bases and J dropped 6; count of bases not matched to a gene: 2. Germline V gene lookup returns CDR1 MNHGY and CDR2 SVAAGI. The CDR3 sequence is CASSYTGAQPQHF. The CDR3 nucleotides read TGTGCCAGCAGTTACACAGGGGCTCAGCCCCAGCATTTT.

The V call is TRBV5-1, the J call TRBJ2-2, with D perhaps matching TRBD1 (6 bases). V lost 6 bases to trimming and J lost 3 bases, with 12 bases between them. The CDR3 consists of 14 residues. CDR1 is SGHRS, CDR2 YFSETQ, per germline. CDR3 protein: CASKTGPDTGELFF. CDR3 DNA sequence: TGCGCCAGCAAGACAGGTCCGGACACCGGGGAGCTGTTTTTT.

The chain uses TRBV2 and TRBJ2-5; D gene ambiguous. The CDR3 is 11 residues long. Per germline, CDR1 SNHLY and CDR2 FYNNEI. V was cut by 5 bases and J by 3 bases, with 4 bases left in between. For the CDR3, the DNA is TGTGCCAGCAGTTTCAAAGAGACCCAGTACTTC. Translation: CASSFKETQYF. The entire variable domain, with the rest obtained from reference TRBV2 and TRBJ2-5, is as follows: EPEVTQTPSHQVTQMGQEVILRCVPISNHLYFYWYRQILGQKVEFLVSFYNNEISEKSEIFDDQFSVERPDGSNFTLKIRSTKLEDSAMYFCASSFKETQYFGPGTRLLVL.